The next 12 T cell receptor beta chains were all read from a single sample in a study of cytomegalovirus exposure and HLA in healthy donors. Primers for the PCR totalled 60 Vbeta and 13 Jbeta. Data came from immunoSEQ multiplex PCR; TCRdb stores just in-frame clones and leaves some out. The sample yields around 150,000 clones, around 77% seen once. Sequenced: PBMCs. The receptors here all came from a man aged 25-40 years in good health and CMV-seronegative.

The chain joins TRBV19 to TRBJ2-2; TRBD1 matches 9 bases. Losses at the gene ends were 6 bases for V and 3 bases for J; bases not matched to a gene: 5. The germline V gene has CDR1 LNHDA and CDR2 SQIVND (reference sequence). The CDR3 consists of 15 residues. CDR3 DNA: TGTGCCAGTAGGGTGGGGACAGGGTACACCGGGGAGCTGTTTTTT. It specifies CASRVGTGYTGELFF.

The DNA for the CDR3 is TGTGCCAGCAGCCAAGGAAATAGCGGGGGGGCCGATTACGAGCAGTACTTC. Its protein product is CASSQGNSGGADYEQYF. The rearrangement links TRBV4-2 to TRBJ2-7, with 11 positions matching TRBD2. Germline values: CDR1 LGHNA, CDR2 YNFKEQ. The CDR3 has 17 amino acids. Trimming removed 1 base from V and 4 bases from J; junction bases left unmatched: 9.

The chain uses TRBV30 and TRBJ1-2, with unresolved D. V was cut by 2 bases and J by 8 bases, with 15 bases left in between. CDR1 is GTSNPN and CDR2 is SVGIG in the germline V gene (reference sequence). This CDR3 has 13 amino acids. The CDR3, as DNA: TGTGCCTGGAGTCCCACCCGGGTGTACGGCTACACCTTC. Translation gives CAWSPTRVYGYTF. Using reference TRBV30 and TRBJ1-2 for the parts outside the CDR3, the full variable domain is SQTIHQWPATLVQPVGSPLSLECTVEGTSNPNLYWYRQAAGRGLQLLFYSVGIGQISSEVPQNLSASRPQDRQFILSSKKLLLSDSGFYLCAWSPTRVYGYTFGSGTRLTVV.

CDR3: CASSPPARGGEQYF. The CDR3 DNA reads TGTGCCAGCAGCCCTCCCGCAAGGGGTGGCGAGCAGTACTTC. The chain joins TRBV7-8 to TRBJ2-7, with a weak D call TRBD1 (5 bases). The V gene lost 5 bases and the J gene lost 6 bases, with 17 bases spanning the gap. Germline V gene sequence: CDR1 SGHVS, CDR2 FQNEAQ. The CDR3 spans 14 residues.

This rearrangement joins TRBV6-5 to TRBJ1-1, with TRBD1 matching over 8 bases. CDR1 is MNHEY, CDR2 SVGAGI, per germline. V dropped 3 bases and J dropped 6; count of bases not matched to a gene: 9. The CDR3 extends over 15 amino acids. CDR3: CASSYFSRGQSEAFF. CDR3 nucleotides: TGTGCCAGCAGTTATTTTAGCAGGGGGCAATCTGAAGCTTTCTTT.

The chain links TRBV28 to TRBJ2-1; 13 nucleotides align to TRBD2. The CDR3 loop spans 16 amino acids. Trimming removed 4 bases from V and 9 bases from J; junction bases left unmatched: 9. CDR1 and CDR2 from the germline V gene are MDHEN and SYDVKM. The CDR3 region has the DNA TGTGCCAGCAGTTCCCCCGGACTAGCGGGAGAGGGTGAGCAGTTCTTC. It specifies CASSSPGLAGEGEQFF.

The V gene is TRBV11-3, the J gene TRBJ2-3, with TRBD1 identical over 7 bases. The CDR3 runs to 15 residues. V was clipped by 5 bases and J by 2 bases; unmatched bases: 7. Germline V gives CDR1 SGHNT, CDR2 YENEEA. CDR3 region: CASSHSTGITDTQYF. The CDR3 DNA sequence: TGTGCCAGCAGCCATTCGACAGGGATCACAGATACGCAGTATTTT.

This chain joins TRBV6-5 and TRBJ1-1; TRBD1 aligns across 7 bases. Germline V CDR1 and CDR2: MNHEY, SVGAGI. This CDR3 region has 14 residues. The J segment lost 4 bases and the V segment lost 6 bases, leaving 8 bases of the junction unmatched. The CDR3 region has the DNA TGTGCCAGCAGAACCTACTCAGGGGGCACTGAAGCTTTCTTT. Protein product: CASRTYSGGTEAFF.

The rearrangement joins TRBV12-5 to TRBJ2-2, with D maybe TRBD1 (6 bases). The CDR3 is 14 residues long. Germline CDR1 reads LGHNT; CDR2 reads FRNRAP. V was cut by 6 bases and J by 4 bases, with 12 bases left in between. CDR3 sequence: CASGSGQLTGELFF. The CDR3 region has the DNA TGTGCTAGTGGATCTGGACAGCTCACCGGGGAGCTGTTTTTT.

This chain connects TRBV6-6 to TRBJ2-6; D unclear. The V gene lost 3 bases and the J gene lost 3 bases, with 3 bases spanning the gap. The CDR3 has 13 residues. Germline assignment: CDR1 MNHNY and CDR2 SVGAGI (reference sequence). DNA for the CDR3: TGTGCCAGCAGTTATCGTGGGGCCAACGTCCTGACTTTC. This sequence encodes CASSYRGANVLTF.

The rearrangement uses TRBV2 and TRBJ1-2, with 7 bases identical to TRBD1. The CDR3 spans 15 residues. The germline CDR1 and CDR2 sequences are SNHLY and FYNNEI. The V and J ends lost 6 bases and 8 bases, in that order; junction bases with no gene match: 15. As DNA, the CDR3 is TGTGCCAGCAGAGCTCCCTCTACAGGGGTAGGAGGCTACACCTTC. Its protein is CASRAPSTGVGGYTF. Full variable domain (rest looked up from reference TRBV2 and TRBJ1-2): EPEVTQTPSHQVTQMGQEVILRCVPISNHLYFYWYRQILGQKVEFLVSFYNNEISEKSEIFDDQFSVERPDGSNFTLKIRSTKLEDSAMYFCASRAPSTGVGGYTFGSGTRLTVV.

The rearrangement uses TRBV10-3 and TRBJ1-1; a possible D gene is TRBD1 (5 bases). Trimming pared 3 bases from V and 8 bases from J, leaving 10 bases between. The CDR3 runs 12 residues. Per the germline V gene, CDR1 is ENHRY and CDR2 is SYGVKD. The CDR3 DNA reads TGTGCCATCAGTGACCTGGCAGGGGAAGCTTTCTTT. Amino acid sequence: CAISDLAGEAFF.